The clone carrying this T cell receptor beta chain was observed a handful of times. Its antigen is undetermined. The data are from a study of T-cell memory formation after mild COVID-19. Study-wide results and caveats: The authors left the SARS-CoV-2 specificity of second-wave clones peaking on day 37 unconfirmed.

Sample barcodes and UMIs were carried by the TCR alpha and TCR beta cDNA libraries that 5'RACE generated with constant-segment primers. In TCRdb, the 5' RACE reads were re-called with MiXCR into one record per CDR3 protein. The profile covers roughly 170,000 distinct CDR3 sequences, with less than 20% appearing a single time and 3% to 4% taken by the ten largest. V lost 2 bases and J lost 3; bases outside the gene matches: 4. The CDR3 extends over 15 amino acids. Germline V gives CDR1 SNHLY, CDR2 FYNNEI. The sample consisted of PBMCs or a T cell subset sorted from them (not recorded which). This TCR derives from a man aged 18 to 29 who had mild COVID-19 (a few samples of this study predate the infection). Cell type and time point are not known. The gene calls are TRBV2 and TRBJ2-7, with TRBD2 identical over 10 bases. The CDR3 nucleotides read TGTGCCAGCAGTGAAAACCCTAGCGGGGGCTACGAGCAGTACTTC. Amino acid sequence: CASSENPSGGYEQYF.